This TCR beta chain was identified during a study of relationships among human T cell subsets. Regarding the study as a whole: Regulatory and Th2 subsets had few clones over 100 reads, unlike CD8+ cytotoxic cells. Substantial CDR3 sharing among Th1, Th2 and regulatory cells suggested stochastic fate choice. T cell counts were not recorded for a couple of pan T samples processed alongside pan B cells.

To note about this clonotype: What it binds is unknown.

From mRNA, alpha and beta CDR3 regions were amplified using semiquantitative ARM-PCR. ARM-PCR used tagged nested gene-specific primers, then communal superprimers for exponential amplification. First-round products served as template after exonuclease removal of nested primers. Each CDR3 protein is one row after TCRdb ran MiXCR on the multiplex PCR reads. This sample has some 16,000 distinct CDR3 sequences; approximately 56% occur once, and the top ten carry under 40%. The origin of this receptor is a man aged 40-49 years in good health. Input material: total T cells sorted from blood.

CDR3 in amino acids: CASSLINGLPNYNEQFF. In DNA, the CDR3 is TGTGCCAGCAGTTTAATCAACGGACTCCCAAACTACAATGAGCAGTTCTTC. The V gene is TRBV28, the J gene TRBJ2-1; tentatively, D is TRBD2 (5 bases). The CDR3 is 17 residues long. Looked up from germline, CDR1 is MDHEN and CDR2 is SYDVKM. V was clipped by 2 bases and J by 3 bases, with 17 bases between them.